The present TCR beta chain was sequenced within a study of blood T cell repertoires in COVID-19 (dated by TCRdb to 2018 to 2021). As for the study more broadly: Samples covering the acute and convalescent phases of COVID-19 were provided by collaborators in the United States, Italy and Spain. The sample metadata nearly always contained a de-identified subject ID, COVID-19 status, age in years and sex. Where HLA class I and class II types were available, the types were taken from metadata supplied by the sample provider, not from assay-based typing. The repertoires were released in a freely available public database intended as a resource for research on the immune response to SARS-CoV-2. The prospective study material was composed of cDNA or gDNA derived from T cells, B-cell-depleted T cells, or PBMCs. Samples were obtained from the ongoing ImmuneRACE study (first 160 participants) and from 950 to 1,500 subjects provided by 6 global collaborators. The dataset comprised deeply sampled blood TCRbeta repertoires from subjects exposed to, actively infected with, or recovered from COVID-19. What the authors observed across the whole study: The amount of clinical and demographic metadata varied by source and participant and was provided uncurated.

TCRbeta CDR3 regions were amplified from genomic DNA using the immunoSEQ Assay, a bias-controlled multiplex PCR. Under the source paper's analysis protocol: Within the assay, amplification of reference gene primers was used to estimate how many nucleated cells each sample contained. Sequence reads were collapsed and filtered to measure the absolute abundance of every unique TCRbeta CDR3 rearrangement. For each sample, productive Simpson clonality was calculated as the square root of Simpson's diversity index over productive rearrangements. TCRdb provides this immuneACCESS table in a form limited to in-frame rearrangements. Some clones are lacking; in checked studies, under half of them reflect an unresolved V gene, and why the rest are absent is not known. The V and J calls and clone size were taken over from that table, and D and trimming were inferred from the DNA. For this sample the table gives over 200,000 clones, of which 87% were detected only once. The top ten clones comprise 1.9% of the sample.

As to this clone: Its binding antigen is unknown. No base quality information exists; no much larger clone differs at one position.

Whole blood was collected in K2EDTA tubes by collaborating institutions according to the institutions' own protocols. For TCRbeta analysis, collaborators shipped samples as frozen whole blood, isolated PBMCs, or DNA extracted from either of those sample types. This TCR was recovered from a middle-aged man with active or convalescent COVID-19. The sample comprised peripheral blood.

The DNA reads as follows: TGTGCCAGCTTCGGGACAGGGCGGAGAGATACGCAGTATTTT. Its product reads: CASFGTGRRDTQYF. The rearranged chain carries TRBV6-6 and TRBJ2-3, and TRBD1 matches 9 of the central bases. V loses 8 bases at its end and J loses 5 bases; junction bases beyond the gene matches: 8. Via the germline V gene (reference sequence), CDR1 is MNHNY and CDR2 SVGAGI. Spanning cysteine to phenylalanine, the CDR3 consists of 14 amino acids. Only the CDR3 DNA stays, 42 bases, in frame from base 1.